Presented here are 20 T cell receptor beta chains from one specimen sequenced in a study of blood T cell repertoires in COVID-19. Clones were read by immunoSEQ multiplex PCR, and TCRdb kept only the in-frame ones, dropping some. The sample consists of 200,000 to 250,000 clones, roughly 90% of them appearing once. The sample taken for sequencing was PBMCs or T cells enriched from blood (not recorded which). All receptors come from a man younger than 40 who had been exposed to COVID-19.

This clone appeared many times. The chain couples TRBV30 to TRBJ2-2, with TRBD2 matching over 8 bases. Germline V gives CDR1 GTSNPN, CDR2 SVGIG (reference sequence). J gave up 6 bases and V 7 bases, and 4 bases lay outside the gene matches. The CDR3 totals 12 residues. The CDR3 DNA reads as TGTGCCTACCCGCGGGGGGCCGGGGAGCTGTTTTTT. This gives the protein CAYPRGAGELFF. Drawing the rest from reference TRBV30 and TRBJ2-2, the complete variable domain is SQTIHQWPATLVQPVGSPLSLECTVEGTSNPNLYWYRQAAGRGLQLLFYSVGIGQISSEVPQNLSASRPQDRQFILSSKKLLLSDSGFYLCAYPRGAGELFFGEGSRLTVL.

The V and J genes are TRBV5-6 and TRBJ2-1; tentatively, D is TRBD2 (7 bases). The CDR3 has 18 residues. Deletions cut 3 bases from V and 4 bases from J, with 23 bases between. Germline CDR1 and CDR2: SGHDT and YYEEEE. CDR3 protein: CASSSEFLSGGQYNEQFF. Here the CDR3 DNA reads TGTGCCAGCAGCTCCGAATTTCTATCGGGGGGCCAATACAATGAGCAGTTCTTC.

The chain carries TRBV12-3 or TRBV12-4 and TRBJ2-3; D uncertain. The CDR3 is made up of 12 amino acids. The V and J ends lost 3 bases and 6 bases respectively, with 7 bases between them. The CDR3 region is CASSFPGDTQYF. The CDR3 DNA follows: TGTGCCAGCAGTTTTCCCGGGGATACGCAGTATTTT.

The chain joins TRBV7-9 to TRBJ1-6, with 9 positions matching TRBD1. Germline lookup yields CDR1 SEHNR and CDR2 FQNEAQ (reference sequence). Trimming at V came to 5 bases and at J to 6 bases, leaving 2 bases not matched to a gene. The CDR3 is 14 amino acids. The DNA of the CDR3 is TGTGCCAGCAGCCGGGGACAGGGTAATTCACCCCTCCACTTT. Its protein is CASSRGQGNSPLHF.

This chain uses TRBV7-3 with TRBJ2-5; 8 bases match TRBD1. The J segment lost 5 bases and the V segment lost 5 bases, leaving 10 bases of the junction unmatched. This CDR3 has 15 amino acids. The germline CDR1 and CDR2 sequences are SGHTA and FQGTGA. The CDR3 coding sequence is TGTGCCAGCAGCAGGCGGACAGGGTCGGAGGAGACCCAGTACTTC. Translation gives CASSRRTGSEETQYF.

The V gene is TRBV3-1 (or the pseudogene TRBV3-2), the J gene TRBJ2-5, with TRBD2 identical over 14 bases. CDR1 is LGHDT, CDR2 YNNKEL, per germline (reference sequence). CDR3 length: 17 amino acids. The V segment lost 1 base and the J segment 2 bases; nucleotides outside the gene matches: 3. This CDR3 is CASSQGLAGGPQETQYF. DNA for the CDR3: TGTGCCAGCAGCCAAGGACTAGCGGGGGGGCCTCAAGAGACCCAGTACTTC.

This rearrangement joins TRBV5-1 to TRBJ2-5; D may be TRBD1 (6 bases). The germline V gene encodes CDR1 SGHRS and CDR2 YFSETQ. This CDR3 region has 16 residues. Trimming removed 1 base at V and 2 bases at J, with 15 bases between. The CDR3 DNA follows: TGCGCCAGCAGCTTGACGGGGCAGGGGCGACAAGAGACCCAGTACTTC. Translation gives CASSLTGQGRQETQYF.

The V and J genes are TRBV5-5 and TRBJ2-5; D is possibly TRBD2 (5 bases). Germline lookup yields CDR1 SGHKS and CDR2 YYEKEE (reference sequence). The CDR3 runs to 14 residues. V dropped 4 bases and J dropped 2 bases, with 12 bases sitting between them. The CDR3 sequence: CASSGVPGQETQYF. The CDR3 DNA reads TGTGCCAGCAGCGGAGTACCGGGGCAAGAGACCCAGTACTTC. The full variable domain, rest sourced from reference TRBV5-5 and TRBJ2-5, is DAGVTQSPTHLIKTRGQQVTLRCSPISGHKSVSWYQQVLGQGPQFIFQYYEKEERGRGNFPDRFSARQFPNYSSELNVNALLLGDSALYLCASSGVPGQETQYFGPGTRLLVL.

The rearrangement joins TRBV9 to TRBJ1-6; 7 nucleotides match TRBD1. V lost 0 bases, J lost 4 bases, and 1 base stayed unmatched. The germline CDR1 and CDR2 sequences are SGDLS and YYNGEE. This CDR3 is built from 15 residues. CDR3 in DNA: TGTGCCAGCAGCGTAGAGGGGGCGTATAATTCACCCCTCCACTTT. Its translation is CASSVEGAYNSPLHF.

The chain's CDR3 is CASSPGLLLTDTQYF. The CDR3 DNA follows: TGTGCCAGCAGCCCGGGACTCCTCCTCACAGATACGCAGTATTTT. This sequence joins TRBV13 and TRBJ2-3, with a tentative D call TRBD2 (6 bases). From germline, CDR1 is PRHDT and CDR2 FYEKMQ (reference sequence). Trimming stripped 5 bases from V and 2 bases from J, with 14 bases between. The CDR3 runs 15 residues. The variable domain in full, with the rest retrieved from reference TRBV13 and TRBJ2-3, is AAGVIQSPRHLIKEKRETATLKCYPIPRHDTVYWYQQGPGQDPQFLISFYEKMQSDKGSIPDRFSAQQFSDYHSELNMSSLELGDSALYFCASSPGLLLTDTQYFGPGTRLTVL.

This chain's CDR3 is CASSPGQGGTDTQYF. The CDR3 DNA reads as TGTGCCAGCAGCCCGGGACAGGGTGGCACAGATACGCAGTATTTT. The gene calls are TRBV5-8 and TRBJ2-3; 9 bases map to TRBD1. The CDR3 runs to 15 residues. Per the germline V gene, CDR1 is SGHTS and CDR2 is YDEGEE. V dropped 4 bases and J dropped 1; count of bases not matched to a gene: 4.

The gene calls are TRBV7-8 and TRBJ1-2, with TRBD1 matching 9 bases. Trimming at V came to 1 base and at J to 8 bases, leaving 8 bases not matched to a gene. This CDR3 has 15 residues. CDR1 SGHVS and CDR2 FQNEAQ come from the germline V gene. CDR3 sequence (DNA): TGTGCCAGCAGCTTAGTATCCGGGACAGGGCACGGCTACACCTTC. It yields the protein CASSLVSGTGHGYTF.

The gene calls are TRBV28 and TRBJ1-3; 9 bases are a match to TRBD1. The junction had 13 bases not matched to a gene; V was cut back by 10 bases and J by 3 bases. The CDR3 loop spans 16 amino acids. Germline V gene sequence: CDR1 MDHEN, CDR2 SYDVKM. DNA for the CDR3: TGTGCCATCTCCTACCCGGGACAGGGTCTTGGAAACACCATATATTTT. This gives the protein CAISYPGQGLGNTIYF.

The chain recombines TRBV2 with TRBJ1-2; TRBD1 is a possible D gene (5 bases). Germline assignment: CDR1 SNHLY and CDR2 FYNNEI. The CDR3 has 14 residues. Trimming shortened V by 11 bases and J by 0 bases, and 16 bases separated the two germline ends. CDR3 amino acids: CAGAGEYANYGYTF. CDR3 sequence (DNA): TGTGCCGGCGCGGGGGAGTACGCTAACTATGGCTACACCTTC.

V is TRBV7-2 and J is TRBJ1-3; D might be TRBD1 (5 bases). The CDR3 has 14 amino acids. Germline assignment: CDR1 SGHTA and CDR2 FQGNSA. V lost 3 bases and J 8 bases, leaving 14 bases between the germline ends. The CDR3 DNA sequence: TGTGCCAGCAGCTTTACAGGCCGGGTCGACACCATATATTTT. Protein product: CASSFTGRVDTIYF.

The rearrangement joins TRBV15 to TRBJ2-5; the D gene is possibly TRBD2 (7 bases). Deletions cut 5 bases from V and 0 bases from J, with 19 bases between. Germline V gene data show CDR1 as LNHNV and CDR2 as YYDKDF (reference sequence). This CDR3 has 17 amino acids. The CDR3 region is CATSPRRGGAYQETQYF. The CDR3 DNA reads as TGTGCCACCAGCCCCAGGCGTGGGGGGGCCTACCAAGAGACCCAGTACTTC. Full variable domain (remainder filled in from reference TRBV15 and TRBJ2-5): DAMVIQNPRYQVTQFGKPVTLSCSQTLNHNVMYWYQQKSSQAPKLLFHYYDKDFNNEADTPDNFQSRRPNTSFCFLDIRSPGLGDTAMYLCATSPRRGGAYQETQYFGPGTRLLVL.

The chain combines TRBV7-9 with TRBJ2-3; D remains ambiguous. The V end was cut by 2 bases, the J end by 4 bases, with 4 bases between. CDR1 and CDR2 from the germline V gene are SEHNR and FQNEAQ (reference sequence). The CDR3 runs 12 residues. Written as DNA, the CDR3 is TGTGCCAGCAGCTTACCTTCAGATACGCAGTATTTT. This translates into CASSLPSDTQYF.

This clone was counted a single time. The chain recombines TRBV11-2 with TRBJ2-7; a weak D match, TRBD2 (5 bases). The V gene lost 0 bases and the J gene lost 6 bases, with 9 bases spanning the gap. The germline CDR1 and CDR2 sequences are SGHAT and FQNNGV. CDR3 length equals 13 residues. For the CDR3, the DNA is TGTGCCAGCAGCTTAGATTCGGGGTTCGAGCAGTACTTC. Protein sequence: CASSLDSGFEQYF.

This clone has just a few counts. Here the CDR3 DNA reads TGCGCCAGCAGCCTGCAGGGGGTAGGTGACTATGGCTACACCTTC. The encoded protein is CASSLQGVGDYGYTF. This chain joins TRBV4-3 and TRBJ1-2; 7 nucleotides agree with TRBD1. V trimming: 4 bases; J trimming: 3 bases; junction bases outside the gene matches: 8. Germline CDR1 LGHNA, CDR2 YSLEER. This CDR3 is 15 amino acids long.

The chain employs TRBV19 and TRBJ2-1, with 7 bases aligning to TRBD2. CDR1 and CDR2 (germline): LNHDA, SQIVND (reference sequence). With 7 bases clipped from V and 5 bases from J, the junction kept 8 bases outside the gene matches. The CDR3 runs to 14 residues. The CDR3 DNA follows: TGTGCCAGTACGCAGCGGGGTGGTAACAATGAGCAGTTCTTC. Translating gives CASTQRGGNNEQFF. The variable domain in full, with the rest retrieved from reference TRBV19 and TRBJ2-1, is DGGITQSPKYLFRKEGQNVTLSCEQNLNHDAMYWYRQDPGQGLRLIYYSQIVNDFQKGDIAEGYSVSREKKESFPLTVTSAQKNPTAFYLCASTQRGGNNEQFFGPGTRLTVL.